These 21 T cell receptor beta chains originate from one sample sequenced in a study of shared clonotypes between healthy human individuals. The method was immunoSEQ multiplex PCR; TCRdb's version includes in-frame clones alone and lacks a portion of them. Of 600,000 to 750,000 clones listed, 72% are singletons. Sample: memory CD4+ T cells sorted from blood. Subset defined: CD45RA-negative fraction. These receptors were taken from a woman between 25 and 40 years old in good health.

CDR3 region: CASSESGTGLSYEQYF. The CDR3 DNA is TGTGCCAGCAGTGAATCCGGGACAGGGCTGTCCTACGAGCAGTACTTC. The chain uses TRBV25-1 and TRBJ2-7; 9 bases line up with TRBD1. V trimming: 1 base; J trimming: 1 base; junction bases outside the gene matches: 5. The germline V gene encodes CDR1 MGHDK and CDR2 SYGVNS. This CDR3 contains 16 residues.

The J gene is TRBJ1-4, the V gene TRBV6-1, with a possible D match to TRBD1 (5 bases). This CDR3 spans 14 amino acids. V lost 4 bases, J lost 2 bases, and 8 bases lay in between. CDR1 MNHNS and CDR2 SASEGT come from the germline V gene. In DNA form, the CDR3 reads TGTGCCAGCAGTGCCGGGGGGACTAATGAAAAACTGTTTTTT. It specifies CASSAGGTNEKLFF.

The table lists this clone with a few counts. CDR3 nucleotide sequence: TGTGCCAGCAGTTTAGAAAGTCAGCCCCAGCATTTT. Its translation is CASSLESQPQHF. V and J are TRBV28 and TRBJ1-5; D gene unclear. The germline gives CDR1 MDHEN, CDR2 SYDVKM. The germline V and J ends were trimmed by 2 bases and 6 bases, with 5 bases remaining between them. The CDR3 covers 12 residues.

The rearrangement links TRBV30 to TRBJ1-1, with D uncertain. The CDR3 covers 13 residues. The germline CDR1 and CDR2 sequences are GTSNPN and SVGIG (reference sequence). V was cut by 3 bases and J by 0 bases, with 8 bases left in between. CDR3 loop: CAWRSGLNTEAFF. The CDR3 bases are TGTGCCTGGAGGTCGGGGTTGAACACTGAAGCTTTCTTT.

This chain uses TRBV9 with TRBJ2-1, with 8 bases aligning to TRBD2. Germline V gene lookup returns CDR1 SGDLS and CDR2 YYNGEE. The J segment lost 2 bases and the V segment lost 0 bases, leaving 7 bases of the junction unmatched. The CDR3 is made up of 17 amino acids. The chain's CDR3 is CASSVGVSGTPYNEQFF. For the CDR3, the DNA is TGTGCCAGCAGCGTAGGAGTTAGCGGGACCCCCTACAATGAGCAGTTCTTC.

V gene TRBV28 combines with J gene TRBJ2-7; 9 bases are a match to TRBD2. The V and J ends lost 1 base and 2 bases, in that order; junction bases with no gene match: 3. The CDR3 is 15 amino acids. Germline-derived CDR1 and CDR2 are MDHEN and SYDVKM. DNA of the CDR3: TGTGCCAGCAGTTTATCTCCTAGCGGGACCTACGAGCAGTACTTC. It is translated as CASSLSPSGTYEQYF. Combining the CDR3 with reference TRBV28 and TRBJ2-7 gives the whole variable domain DVKVTQSSRYLVKRTGEKVFLECVQDMDHENMFWYRQDPGLGLRLIYFSYDVKMKEKGDIPEGYSVSREKKERFSLILESASTNQTSMYLCASSLSPSGTYEQYFGPGTRLTVT.

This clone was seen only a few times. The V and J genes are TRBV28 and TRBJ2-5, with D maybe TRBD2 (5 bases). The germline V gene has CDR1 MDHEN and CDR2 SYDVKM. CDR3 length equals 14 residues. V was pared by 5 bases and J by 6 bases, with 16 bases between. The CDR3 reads CASSLNEERQTQYF. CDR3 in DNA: TGTGCCAGCAGTCTAAATGAAGAGCGGCAGACCCAGTACTTC.

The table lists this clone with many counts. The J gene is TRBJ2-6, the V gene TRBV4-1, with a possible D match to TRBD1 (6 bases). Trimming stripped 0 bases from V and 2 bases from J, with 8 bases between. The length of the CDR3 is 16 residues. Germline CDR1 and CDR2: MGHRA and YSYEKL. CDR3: CASSQEEGAGANVLTF. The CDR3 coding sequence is TGCGCCAGCAGCCAAGAAGAGGGGGCTGGGGCCAACGTCCTGACTTTC.

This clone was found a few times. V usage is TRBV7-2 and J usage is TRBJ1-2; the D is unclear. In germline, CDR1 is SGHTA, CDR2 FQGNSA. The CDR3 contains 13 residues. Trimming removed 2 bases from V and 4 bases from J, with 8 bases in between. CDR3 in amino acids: CASSLRGGYGYTF. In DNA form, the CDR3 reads TGTGCCAGCAGCTTACGGGGTGGCTATGGCTACACCTTC.

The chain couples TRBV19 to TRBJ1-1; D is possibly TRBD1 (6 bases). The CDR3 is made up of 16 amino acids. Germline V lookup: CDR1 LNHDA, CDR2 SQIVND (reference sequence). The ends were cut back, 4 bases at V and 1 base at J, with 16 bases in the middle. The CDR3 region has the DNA TGTGCCAGTAGTAGGACAGCGCACGGCTCGAACACTGAAGCTTTCTTT. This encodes CASSRTAHGSNTEAFF.

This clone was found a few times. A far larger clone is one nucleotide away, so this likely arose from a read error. The CDR3 DNA is TGTGCCAGCAGTCACACCTACGAGCAGTACTTC. Its protein product is CASSHTYEQYF. This chain links TRBV6-1 with TRBJ2-7; D uncertain. The V gene's germline CDR1 is MNHNS and CDR2 SASEGT. Trimming removed 5 bases from V and 2 bases from J, with 4 bases in between. The CDR3 length is 11 residues.

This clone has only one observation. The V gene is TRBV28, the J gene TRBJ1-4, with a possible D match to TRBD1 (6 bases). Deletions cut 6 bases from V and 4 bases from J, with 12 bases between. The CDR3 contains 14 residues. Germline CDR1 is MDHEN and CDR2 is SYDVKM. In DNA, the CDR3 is TGTGCCAGCAGGACCACAGGGCGTAATGAAAAACTGTTTTTT. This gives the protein CASRTTGRNEKLFF.

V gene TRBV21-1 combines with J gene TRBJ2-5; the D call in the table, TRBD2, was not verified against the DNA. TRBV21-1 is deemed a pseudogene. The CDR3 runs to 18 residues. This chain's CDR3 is CASSKVLREGLYQETQYF. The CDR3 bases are TGTGCCAGCAGCAAAGTGTTAAGGGAGGGCCTCTACCAAGAGACCCAGTACTTC.

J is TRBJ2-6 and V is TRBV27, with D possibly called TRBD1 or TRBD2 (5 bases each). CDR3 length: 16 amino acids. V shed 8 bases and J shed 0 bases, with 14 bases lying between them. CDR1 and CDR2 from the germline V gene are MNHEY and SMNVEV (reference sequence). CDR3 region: CASRPEGFSGANVLTF. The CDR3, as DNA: TGTGCCAGCCGCCCCGAGGGGTTCTCTGGGGCCAACGTCCTGACTTTC.

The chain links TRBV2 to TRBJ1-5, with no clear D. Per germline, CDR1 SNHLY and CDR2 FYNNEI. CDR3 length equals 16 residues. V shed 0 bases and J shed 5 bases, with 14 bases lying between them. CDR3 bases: TGTGCCAGCAGTGAAGCGCATGATTGGGGTTATCAGCCCCAGCATTTT. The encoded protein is CASSEAHDWGYQPQHF.

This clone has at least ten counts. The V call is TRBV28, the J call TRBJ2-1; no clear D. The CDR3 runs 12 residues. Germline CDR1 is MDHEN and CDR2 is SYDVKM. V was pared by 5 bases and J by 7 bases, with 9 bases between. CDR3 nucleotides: TGTGCCAGCAGTCTCTTCTTGAATGAGCAGTTCTTC. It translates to CASSLFLNEQFF. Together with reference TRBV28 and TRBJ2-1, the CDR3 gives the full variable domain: DVKVTQSSRYLVKRTGEKVFLECVQDMDHENMFWYRQDPGLGLRLIYFSYDVKMKEKGDIPEGYSVSREKKERFSLILESASTNQTSMYLCASSLFLNEQFFGPGTRLTVL.

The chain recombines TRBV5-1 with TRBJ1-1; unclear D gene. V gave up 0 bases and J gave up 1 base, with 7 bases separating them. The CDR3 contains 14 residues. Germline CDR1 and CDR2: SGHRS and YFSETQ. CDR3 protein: CASSLARWNTEAFF. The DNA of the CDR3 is TGCGCCAGCAGCTTGGCCAGATGGAACACTGAAGCTTTCTTT.

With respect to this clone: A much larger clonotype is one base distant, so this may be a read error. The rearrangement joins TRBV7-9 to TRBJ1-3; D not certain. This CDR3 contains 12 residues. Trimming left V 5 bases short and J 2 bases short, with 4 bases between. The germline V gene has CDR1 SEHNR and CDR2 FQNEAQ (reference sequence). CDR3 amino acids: CASSPTGNTIYF. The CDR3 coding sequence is TGTGCCAGCAGCCCTACTGGAAACACCATATATTTT. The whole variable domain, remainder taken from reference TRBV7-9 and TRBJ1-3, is DTGVSQNPRHKITKRGQNVTFRCDPISEHNRLYWYRQTLGQGPEFLTYFQNEAQLEKSRLLSDRFSAERPKGSFSTLEIQRTEQGDSAMYLCASSPTGNTIYFGEGSWLTVV.

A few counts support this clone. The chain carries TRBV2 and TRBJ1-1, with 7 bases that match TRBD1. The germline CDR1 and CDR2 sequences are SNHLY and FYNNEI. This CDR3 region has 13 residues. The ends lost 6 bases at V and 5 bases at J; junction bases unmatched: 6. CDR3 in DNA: TGTGCCAGCAGCGGAACAGGGGAGACTGAAGCTTTCTTT. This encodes CASSGTGETEAFF. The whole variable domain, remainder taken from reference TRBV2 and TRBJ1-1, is EPEVTQTPSHQVTQMGQEVILRCVPISNHLYFYWYRQILGQKVEFLVSFYNNEISEKSEIFDDQFSVERPDGSNFTLKIRSTKLEDSAMYFCASSGTGETEAFFGQGTRLTVV.

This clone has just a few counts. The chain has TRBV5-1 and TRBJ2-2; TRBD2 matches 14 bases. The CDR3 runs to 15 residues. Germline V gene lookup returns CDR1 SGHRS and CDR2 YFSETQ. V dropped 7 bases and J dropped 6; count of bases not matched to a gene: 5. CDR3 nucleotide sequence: TGCGCCAGCGCACCGGGACTAGCGGGAGCCGGGGAGCTGTTTTTT. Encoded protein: CASAPGLAGAGELFF.

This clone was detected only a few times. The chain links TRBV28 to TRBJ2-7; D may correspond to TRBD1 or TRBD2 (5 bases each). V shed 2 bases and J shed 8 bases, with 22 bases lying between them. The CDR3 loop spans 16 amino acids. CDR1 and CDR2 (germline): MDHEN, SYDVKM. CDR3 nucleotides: TGTGCCAGCAGTTTAGGGACGGACCTCTCTGGGGTAAAGCAGTACTTC. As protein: CASSLGTDLSGVKQYF.